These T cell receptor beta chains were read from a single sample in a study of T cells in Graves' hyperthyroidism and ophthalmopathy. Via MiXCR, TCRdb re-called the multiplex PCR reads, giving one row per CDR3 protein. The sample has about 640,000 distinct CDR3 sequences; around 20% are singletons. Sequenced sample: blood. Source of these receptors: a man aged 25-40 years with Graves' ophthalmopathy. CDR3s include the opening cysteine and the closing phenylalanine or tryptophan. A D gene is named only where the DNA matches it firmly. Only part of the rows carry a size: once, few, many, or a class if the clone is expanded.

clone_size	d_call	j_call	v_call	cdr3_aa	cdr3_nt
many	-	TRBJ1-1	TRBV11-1	CASSARHSEAFF	TGTGCCAGCAGCGCCCGACACAGCGAAGCTTTCTTT
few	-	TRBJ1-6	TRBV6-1	CASKMTDYNSPLHF	TGTGCCAGCAAGATGACGGATTATAATTCACCCCTCCACTTT
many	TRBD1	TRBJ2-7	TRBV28	CASSRMTGVSYEQYF	TGTGCCAGCAGTCGGATGACAGGGGTCTCCTACGAGCAGTACTTC
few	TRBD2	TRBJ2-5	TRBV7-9	CASSPPLAGLQETQYF	TGTGCCAGCAGCCCGCCACTAGCGGGCCTACAAGAGACCCAGTACTTC
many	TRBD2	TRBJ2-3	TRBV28	CASSSRTRYTDTQYF	TGTGCCAGCAGCTCTAGGACTAGGTACACAGATACGCAGTATTTT
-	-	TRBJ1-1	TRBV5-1	CASKGRSTEAFF	TGCGCCAGCAAGGGGAGAAGCACTGAAGCTTTCTTT
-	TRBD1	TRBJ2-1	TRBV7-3	CASSLRPSGGDDNEQFF	TGTGCCAGCAGCTTAAGGCCCTCAGGGGGCGACGATAATGAGCAGTTCTTC
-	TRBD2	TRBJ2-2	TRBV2	CASSGSGRSPGELFF	TGTGCCAGCAGTGGTAGCGGGAGATCCCCCGGGGAGCTGTTTTTT
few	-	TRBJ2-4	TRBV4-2	CASSPGETGNIQYF	TGTGCCAGCAGCCCTGGGGAGACGGGAAACATTCAGTACTTC
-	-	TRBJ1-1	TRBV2	CASKTETNTEAFF	TGTGCCAGCAAGACAGAGACCAACACTGAAGCTTTCTTT
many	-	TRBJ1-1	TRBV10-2	CASSDSGGGGTEAFF	TGCGCCAGCAGTGACTCCGGGGGGGGTGGCACTGAAGCTTTCTTT
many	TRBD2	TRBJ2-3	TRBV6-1	CASSYLAGGTDTQYF	TGTGCCAGCAGTTACCTAGCGGGAGGCACAGATACGCAGTATTTT
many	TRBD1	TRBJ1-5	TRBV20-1	CSARDGTGHQPQHF	TGCAGTGCTAGAGATGGGACAGGTCATCAGCCCCAGCATTTT
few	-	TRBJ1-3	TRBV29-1	CSVESRRASGNTIYF	TGCAGCGTTGAAAGTAGACGGGCCTCTGGAAACACCATATATTTT
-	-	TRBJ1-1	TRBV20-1	CSVEPLPEEAFF	TGCAGTGTTGAGCCGTTACCGGAGGAAGCTTTCTTT
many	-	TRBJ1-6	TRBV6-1	CASSEVPGRHSPLHF	TGTGCCAGCAGTGAAGTTCCAGGGAGACACTCACCCCTCCACTTT
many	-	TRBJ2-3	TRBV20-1	CSARFGIADTQYF	TGCAGTGCTAGGTTCGGAATCGCAGATACGCAGTATTTT